Reported below is one T cell receptor beta chain. The Seattle patients joined while their infection was active and were tracked longitudinally afterward. The CDR3 sequence is 14 residues long. Per the germline V gene, CDR1 is SGHNT and CDR2 is YYREEE (reference sequence). V lost 4 bases, J lost 1 base, and 12 bases lay in between. The record originates from a study of blood T cell repertoires in COVID-19. Study overall: PBMCs, B-cell-depleted T cells, or T cells were the source of the cDNA or gDNA that made up the material.

TCRdb keeps only in-frame clones here, not all; method: immunoSEQ multiplex PCR. This repertoire shows under 300,000 clones, roughly 83% found once; its top ten account for 1.4% to 1.5%. The chain uses TRBV5-4 and TRBJ2-7, with D perhaps matching TRBD1 (6 bases). The sample was peripheral blood. The TCR originated in a human donor with COVID-19, enrolled during active disease. The donor label of this sample is uncertain. CDR3 sequence reads: CASSEYRDSYEQYF. The CDR3 coding sequence is TGTGCCAGCAGCGAGTACAGGGATTCCTACGAGCAGTACTTC.